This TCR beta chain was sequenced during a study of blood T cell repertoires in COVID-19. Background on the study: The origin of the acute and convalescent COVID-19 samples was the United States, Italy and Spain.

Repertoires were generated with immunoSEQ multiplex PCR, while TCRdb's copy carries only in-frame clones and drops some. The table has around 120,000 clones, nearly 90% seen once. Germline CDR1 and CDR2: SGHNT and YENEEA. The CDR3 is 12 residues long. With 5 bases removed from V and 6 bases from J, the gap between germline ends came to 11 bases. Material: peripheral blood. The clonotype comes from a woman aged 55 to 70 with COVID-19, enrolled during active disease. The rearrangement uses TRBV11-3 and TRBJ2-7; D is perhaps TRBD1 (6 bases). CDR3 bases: TGTGCCAGCAGCCACAGGGATGGCGAGCAGTACTTC. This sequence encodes CASSHRDGEQYF.